These 17 T cell receptor beta chains originate from one sample sequenced in a study of T cells in Graves' hyperthyroidism and ophthalmopathy. The TCR beta CDR3 regions underwent amplification using RNA transcripts as the source. HTBI primers drove first-round RT-PCR of the TCR CDR3. TCRdb fed the multiplex PCR reads into MiXCR, producing one record per CDR3 protein. Of hundreds of thousands of distinct CDR3 sequences listed, about 19% are singletons. Sequencing was done on a sample of blood. The receptors shown here come from a woman aged 18 to 35 with Graves' hyperthyroidism.

This clonotype was recorded many times. The chain is built from TRBV27 and TRBJ1-1; D gene unclear. Germline V CDR1 and CDR2: MNHEY, SMNVEV (reference sequence). V lost 3 bases, J lost 1 base, and 9 bases lay in between. This CDR3 is built from 14 residues. In DNA, the CDR3 is TGTGCCAGCAGTTTTTTCAGGAGGAACACTGAAGCTTTCTTT. Protein: CASSFFRRNTEAFF.

In this sample, this clonotype turned up many times. V is TRBV13 and J is TRBJ1-1; a possible D gene is TRBD1 (5 bases). The CDR3 is 13 residues long. V lost 5 bases, J lost 6 bases, and 13 bases lay in between. Germline V CDR1 and CDR2: PRHDT, FYEKMQ (reference sequence). CDR3 coding DNA: TGTGCCAGCAGCCGGGAGCAGGGCGCTGAAGCTTTCTTT. Its translation is CASSREQGAEAFF.

The chain couples TRBV20-1 to TRBJ1-6; D is uncertain. From germline, CDR1 is DFQATT and CDR2 SNEGSKA (reference sequence). V was shortened by 4 bases and J by 9 bases, with 16 bases between the two germline ends. The CDR3 contains 14 residues. CDR3 protein: CSAKRQSLGSPLHF. The CDR3 DNA reads TGCAGTGCTAAAAGACAAAGCCTAGGTTCACCCCTCCACTTT.

This clonotype was detected ten times or more. The chain has TRBV5-1 and TRBJ2-7, with 12 bases fitting TRBD1. The J segment lost 2 bases and the V segment lost 5 bases, leaving 2 bases of the junction unmatched. Germline V CDR1 and CDR2: SGHRS, YFSETQ. The CDR3 spans 14 residues. The CDR3 protein is CASRRDRGPYEQYF. CDR3 DNA: TGCGCCAGCAGGAGGGACAGGGGGCCCTACGAGCAGTACTTC.

The chain couples TRBV28 to TRBJ1-1, with 7 positions matching TRBD1. Germline V gene data show CDR1 as MDHEN and CDR2 as SYDVKM. The CDR3 loop spans 16 amino acids. V gave up 6 bases and J gave up 0 bases; unmatched junction bases: 10. CDR3 protein: CASRTRQGSMNTEAFF. In DNA, the CDR3 is TGTGCCAGCAGAACTAGACAGGGATCCATGAACACTGAAGCTTTCTTT. The full variable domain, in which reference TRBV28 and TRBJ1-1 provide the parts outside the CDR3, is DVKVTQSSRYLVKRTGEKVFLECVQDMDHENMFWYRQDPGLGLRLIYFSYDVKMKEKGDIPEGYSVSREKKERFSLILESASTNQTSMYLCASRTRQGSMNTEAFFGQGTRLTVV.

The table lists this clonotype with many counts. This rearrangement joins TRBV6-5 to TRBJ1-2, with D maybe TRBD1 (6 bases). Trimming left V 6 bases short and J 1 base short, with 12 bases between. There are 14 residues in the CDR3. CDR1 is MNHEY and CDR2 is SVGAGI in the germline V gene. CDR3 sequence reads: CASRNSGVNYGYTF. In nucleotides, the CDR3 is TGTGCCAGCAGAAATTCAGGGGTTAACTATGGCTACACCTTC.

This clonotype was observed a few times. A much larger clone lies a single base off, so this may be a read error. The chain recombines TRBV7-9 with TRBJ1-1, with a tentative D call TRBD1 (6 bases). Germline V lookup: CDR1 SEHNR, CDR2 FQNEAQ (reference sequence). The CDR3 has 13 residues. This CDR3 reads CASRLTGYTEACF. DNA for the CDR3: TGTGCCAGCAGGCTGACAGGCTACACTGAAGCTTGCTTT.

This clonotype was counted at least ten times. This chain joins TRBV30 and TRBJ2-5; 9 bases are a match to TRBD1. Germline CDR1 is GTSNPN and CDR2 is SVGIG (reference sequence). V dropped 5 bases and J dropped 2; count of bases not matched to a gene: 0. This CDR3 is 12 amino acids long. The CDR3: CAWGTGQETQYF. In DNA, the CDR3 is TGTGCCTGGGGGACAGGGCAAGAGACCCAGTACTTC.

There are many counts of this clonotype. The chain recombines TRBV6-5 with TRBJ2-5; 9 bases agree with TRBD2. Germline CDR1 and CDR2: MNHEY and SVGAGI. V dropped 7 bases and J dropped 4; count of bases not matched to a gene: 10. This CDR3 spans 15 amino acids. The CDR3 is CASTLDRRGGETQYF. The DNA of the CDR3 is TGTGCCAGCACCTTGGACAGGCGGGGGGGAGAGACCCAGTACTTC.

This clonotype was recorded many times. CDR3 coding DNA: TGTGCCAGCAGCCTCAGGACAGGGGATAGCACCGGGGAGCTGTTTTTT. Its protein product is CASSLRTGDSTGELFF. V gene TRBV14 combines with J gene TRBJ2-2; 9 bases agree with TRBD1. The CDR3 runs 16 residues. CDR1 SGHDN and CDR2 FVKESK come from the germline V gene. The trim removed 4 bases at V and 4 bases at J, leaving 7 bases unmatched. Full variable domain (missing parts from reference TRBV14 and TRBJ2-2): EAGVTQFPSHSVIEKGQTVTLRCDPISGHDNLYWYRRVMGKEIKFLLHFVKESKQDESGMPNNRFLAERTGGTYSTLKVQPAELEDSGVYFCASSLRTGDSTGELFFGEGSRLTVL.

This clonotype was counted ten times or more. V and J are TRBV6-5 and TRBJ2-4; D may match TRBD1 or TRBD2 (7 bases each). The V gene's germline CDR1 is MNHEY and CDR2 SVGAGI. V was pared by 8 bases and J by 7 bases, with 15 bases between. The CDR3 is 13 residues long. CDR3 nucleotide sequence: TGTGCCAGCTTAACCCAGGGGGGGAACATTCAGTACTTC. Its protein product is CASLTQGGNIQYF.

This clonotype has a count of ten or more. The chain employs TRBV4-1 and TRBJ1-1, with TRBD1 matching 9 bases. Germline CDR1 is MGHRA and CDR2 is YSYEKL. CDR3 size: 14 residues. Trimming took 5 bases from V and 6 from J; bases not matched to a gene: 7. For the CDR3, the DNA is TGCGCCAGCAGCGGGGGGACAGGGTACGCTGAAGCTTTCTTT. It yields the protein CASSGGTGYAEAFF.

Ten or more counts support this clonotype. The chain uses TRBV12-3 or TRBV12-4 and TRBJ1-6; a possible D gene is TRBD1 (5 bases). The CDR3 runs 14 residues. V was trimmed by 7 bases and J by 7 bases, leaving 14 bases between them. Here the CDR3 reads CASTAGTENSPLHF. The CDR3 region has the DNA TGTGCCAGCACCGCGGGGACGGAAAATTCACCCCTCCACTTT.

The table lists this clonotype with many counts. The chain employs TRBV20-1 and TRBJ2-7; D could derive from TRBD1 or TRBD2 (5 bases each). In germline, CDR1 is DFQATT, CDR2 SNEGSKA (reference sequence). The CDR3 loop spans 11 amino acids. The germline V and J ends were trimmed by 6 bases and 4 bases, with 10 bases remaining between them. Here the CDR3 DNA reads TGCAGTGCCCGGGACGTGTACGAGCAGTACTTC. Amino acid sequence: CSARDVYEQYF.

This clonotype was counted many times. The rearrangement uses TRBV20-1 and TRBJ2-5, with TRBD1 matching over 8 bases. Germline V gene data show CDR1 as DFQATT and CDR2 as SNEGSKA (reference sequence). J was trimmed by 7 bases and V by 5 bases; bases with no gene match: 9. This CDR3 comprises 13 residues. The CDR3 loop is CSALGQGEWTQYF. CDR3 bases: TGCAGTGCTCTAGGACAGGGAGAGTGGACCCAGTACTTC.

This clonotype occurred many times. The chain has TRBV29-1 and TRBJ1-2; D is undetermined. This CDR3 region has 11 residues. Trimming stripped 3 bases from V and 5 bases from J, with 7 bases between. Germline V CDR1 and CDR2: SQVTM, ANQGSEA. CDR3 residues: CSVEGAYGYTF. The CDR3 DNA sequence: TGCAGCGTTGAGGGTGCTTATGGCTACACCTTC.

The chain joins TRBV7-9 to TRBJ2-7; the D gene is possibly TRBD1 (5 bases). CDR1 is SEHNR and CDR2 is FQNEAQ in the germline V gene (reference sequence). Trimming took 4 bases from V and 6 from J, leaving 13 bases between them. CDR3 length: 13 residues. CDR3 sequence reads: CASSYPNTGEQYF. The CDR3 DNA is TGTGCCAGCAGCTACCCTAATACAGGCGAGCAGTACTTC.